The 2 T cell receptor beta chains presented below share a single source sample, sequenced in a study of T cell responses to AZD1222 COVID-19 vaccine. This table comes from immunoSEQ multiplex PCR, and its TCRdb copy is limited to in-frame clones, with some not included. Of 85,000 to 90,000 clones in the sample, about nine tenths are singletons; the top ten hold over 2%. Source: peripheral blood, taken on day 0 of AZD1222 vaccination. The receptors here all came from an adult in good health.

The chain joins TRBV15 to TRBJ1-2; no clear D gene. Germline V lookup: CDR1 LNHNV, CDR2 YYDKDF (reference sequence). Trimming took 0 bases from V and 8 from J, leaving 7 bases between them. This CDR3 contains 12 residues. CDR3 protein: CATSRDNRGYTF. For the CDR3, the DNA is TGTGCCACCAGCAGAGATAATAGGGGCTACACCTTC.

V gene TRBV5-1 combines with J gene TRBJ2-1, with 7 bases matching TRBD2. Germline V lookup: CDR1 SGHRS, CDR2 YFSETQ. CDR3 length: 15 amino acids. The trim removed 3 bases at V and 3 bases at J, leaving 6 bases unmatched. The CDR3 protein is CASSSGLTYYNEQFF. The CDR3 bases are TGCGCCAGCAGCTCGGGACTAACTTACTACAATGAGCAGTTCTTC. Supplemented by reference TRBV5-1 and TRBJ2-1, the full variable domain reads KAGVTQTPRYLIKTRGQQVTLSCSPISGHRSVSWYQQTPGQGLQFLFEYFSETQRNKGNFPGRFSGRQFSNSRSEMNVSTLELGDSALYLCASSSGLTYYNEQFFGPGTRLTVL.